This T cell receptor beta chain originates from a study of radiation and T cells in renal cell carcinoma. Study results and caveats: Baseline intratumoral clonotype presence is unknown without pretreatment biopsies. Top tumor clonotypes rose in blood 2 weeks post-radiation, then contracted.

Time point of the sample: blood 4 weeks post-SBRT, at nephrectomy. Specified treatment: 15 Gy SBRT to primary tumor, nephrectomy 4 weeks later. Nephrectomy followed 15 Gy stereotactic body radiation by 4 weeks. This renal cell carcinoma was of the clear cell type. TCRdb keeps only in-frame clones here, not all; method: immunoSEQ multiplex PCR. This repertoire shows around 140,000 clones, approximately 86% found once; its top ten account for about a sixth. Trimming removed 2 bases at V and 6 bases at J, with 10 bases between. The germline CDR1 and CDR2 sequences are MNHNY and SVGAGI (reference sequence). This CDR3 comprises 13 residues. On this clone: Its antigen remains unknown.

The material sequenced was blood, taken from a patient whose treatment included radiotherapy and nephrectomy. This chain links TRBV6-6 with TRBJ1-1; D gene ambiguous. The origin of this receptor is a woman aged 45 to 65 with renal cell carcinoma. CDR3 residues: CASSYRYEAEAFF. CDR3 nucleotide sequence: TGTGCCAGCAGTTACCGTTATGAGGCTGAAGCTTTCTTT.